This T cell receptor (beta chain) was sequenced in a study of cytomegalovirus exposure and HLA in healthy donors. This clone showed up just once. Germline V lookup: CDR1 MDHEN, CDR2 SYDVKM. V lost 4 bases, J lost 1 base, and 9 bases stayed unmatched. The CDR3 consists of 16 residues. TCRdb's table, derived via immunoSEQ multiplex PCR, lists solely in-frame clones and lacks some. The sample shows more than 110,000 clones, about 94% of them seen only once. This clonotype was sampled from a man aged 18 to 29 in good health and CMV-seropositive. Material: PBMCs. The rearrangement joins TRBV28 to TRBJ1-1; 7 positions agree with TRBD1. CDR3 loop: CASSSPFRTGNTEAFF. CDR3 DNA sequence: TGTGCCAGCAGTTCGCCGTTCCGGACAGGGAACACTGAAGCTTTCTTT.